These T cell receptor beta chains were read from a single sample in a study of neurological immune-mediated disorders. From the 5' RACE reads, TCRdb called clonotypes with MiXCR, one entry per CDR3 protein. Found here are 50,000 to 55,000 distinct CDR3 sequences, approximately 10% of them singletons; the top ten hold roughly 5.3%. The sample comprised PBMCs. Receptor source: a man between 65 and 80 years old with HTLV-1-associated myelopathy (HAM/TSP). The CDR3 runs from the conserved cysteine through the conserved F or W. D genes are given only for firm matches. Rows may omit the clone size; those that give it use once, few, many or a size class.

j_call | cdr3_length | d_call | clone_size | v_call | cdr3_nt | cdr3_aa
TRBJ2-7 | 14 | . | . | TRBV24-1 | TGTGCCACCAGCCCAGCAGGACTGAAGGACGAGCAGTACTTC | CATSPAGLKDEQYF
TRBJ1-1 | 12 | TRBD1 | many | TRBV20-1 | TGCAGTGCTCCCCAGGGGGGGACTGAAGCTTTCTTT | CSAPQGGTEAFF
TRBJ2-1 | 13 | . | many | TRBV12-3/TRBV12-4 | TGTGCCAGCAGCTTTAGTGCCTACAATGAGCAGTTCTTC | CASSFSAYNEQFF
TRBJ1-2 | 13 | TRBD1 | many | TRBV12-3/TRBV12-4 | TGTGCCAGCAGCCCTCCGGGGACAGGGGGCTACACCTTC | CASSPPGTGGYTF
TRBJ2-7 | 13 | TRBD1 | many | TRBV20-1 | TGCAGTGCGATCCGGGACAGAGTAAGCGAGCAGTACTTC | CSAIRDRVSEQYF
TRBJ1-1 | 14 | TRBD1 | many | TRBV27 | TGTGCCAGCAGTTTAGGGGACAGCCGCACTGAAGCTTTCTTT | CASSLGDSRTEAFF
TRBJ2-7 | 16 | TRBD2 | many | TRBV6-2/TRBV6-3 | TGTGCCAGCATAGGAACGTCGCGGGAGGGCACCCACGAGCAGTACTTC | CASIGTSREGTHEQYF
TRBJ2-7 | 13 | TRBD2 | . | TRBV10-3 | TGTGCCATTGGGTGGACTAGAGGTTACGGGCAGTACTTC | CAIGWTRGYGQYF
TRBJ2-7 | 17 | TRBD2 | many | TRBV5-5 | TGTGCCAGCAGCTCGCCGGGACTAGCGGCCGGAAACTACGAGCAGTACTTC | CASSSPGLAAGNYEQYF
TRBJ1-1 | 15 | TRBD1 | few | TRBV27 | TGTGCCAGCAGTTCCGCCGGGACAGCGAACACTGAAGCTTTCTTT | CASSSAGTANTEAFF
TRBJ2-3 | 14 | . | few | TRBV11-2 | TGTGCCAGCAGCTTGCGGCTAAGCACAGATACGCAGTATTTT | CASSLRLSTDTQYF
TRBJ2-7 | 14 | . | many | TRBV7-9 | TGTGCCAGCAGCTTTGTAGGGCCACCCTACGAGCAGTACTTC | CASSFVGPPYEQYF
TRBJ2-1 | 17 | . | many | TRBV5-1 | TGCGCCAGCAGCTTGTGGGCCTTAGGTGCGGGATTCAATGAGCAGTTCTTC | CASSLWALGAGFNEQFF
TRBJ1-2 | 14 | TRBD1 | many | TRBV6-6 | TGTGCCAGCAGTCGACAGGGGTCCGGCGATGGCTACACCTTC | CASSRQGSGDGYTF
TRBJ2-5 | 13 | . | many | TRBV15 | TGTGCCACCAGCAGACTAGCGTTAGAGACCCAGTACTTC | CATSRLALETQYF
TRBJ2-1 | 16 | TRBD2 | many | TRBV5-4 | TGTGCCAGCAGCTCACAAGTAGCGGGAACCTACAATGAGCAGTTCTTC | CASSSQVAGTYNEQFF
TRBJ1-1 | 13 | . | few | TRBV20-1 | TGCAGTGCGGAGACAGGTATGAACACTGAAGCTTTCTTT | CSAETGMNTEAFF